This T cell receptor (beta chain) was obtained from a study of T cell changes during pregnancy in multiple sclerosis. The length of the CDR3 is 17 residues. The V end was cut by 4 bases, the J end by 1 base, with 18 bases between. CDR1 and CDR2 (germline): SGHRS, YFSETQ. The data were produced by immunoSEQ multiplex PCR, yet TCRdb's version contains in-frame clones alone and is incomplete. Of some 60,000 clones listed, just over 90% are singletons. The V and J genes are TRBV5-1 and TRBJ2-4; tentative D call: TRBD1 (5 bases). The source material was peripheral blood, sampled in the second trimester of pregnancy. The sequence was obtained from a female donor with multiple sclerosis, enrolled in a pregnancy study. The CDR3 nucleotides are TGCGCCAGCAGCCCCCCCAGGGCAGGGATGGCCAAAAACATTCAGTACTTC. This gives the protein CASSPPRAGMAKNIQYF.